The 20 T cell receptor beta chains given below trace back to one sample, sequenced in a study of Ad26.COV2.S vaccination and SARS-CoV-2 variants. Sequenced by immunoSEQ multiplex PCR; TCRdb stores in-frame clones only, minus some. The sample includes 400,000 to 450,000 clones, around 93% of them seen just once. Sample treatment: some 20 received Ad26.COV2.S at low or high dose, single or two shots; roughly five received placebo; per-sample allocation not given. Specimens were obtained on day 63 following the first vaccine or placebo injection. The sequences come from peripheral blood, collected in a trial of Ad26.COV2.S vaccine versus placebo. These receptors originate from a person aged 18 to 65 who received the Ad26.COV2.S COVID-19 vaccine or a placebo.

The genes are TRBV7-2 and TRBJ1-2; 8 bases are shared with TRBD1. The CDR3 extends over 16 amino acids. Germline V CDR1 and CDR2: SGHTA, FQGNSA. V lost 5 bases, J lost 6 bases, and 14 bases stayed unmatched. CDR3 loop: CASSQYIAGTGHGYTF. The CDR3 DNA is TGTGCCAGCAGCCAATATATAGCCGGGACAGGACATGGCTACACCTTC.

This rearrangement joins TRBV6-5 to TRBJ1-1; 8 nucleotides agree with TRBD1. CDR1 is MNHEY, CDR2 SVGAGI, per germline. Losses at the gene ends were 2 bases for V and 1 base for J; bases not matched to a gene: 6. CDR3 size: 16 residues. In DNA form, the CDR3 reads TGTGCCAGCAGTTACCATCCCGGACAGGGGAACACTGAAGCTTTCTTT. Amino acids: CASSYHPGQGNTEAFF.

The gene calls are TRBV7-9 and TRBJ2-7, with D unclear. CDR3 length: 13 amino acids. Germline CDR1 SEHNR, CDR2 FQNEAQ (reference sequence). Trimming stripped 6 bases from V and 4 bases from J, with 13 bases between. CDR3 amino acids: CASSLGSLYEQYF. The CDR3 nucleotides are TGTGCCAGCAGTTTGGGCAGTTTGTACGAGCAGTACTTC.

The chain couples TRBV6-5 to TRBJ1-3, with TRBD1 matching over 7 bases. V lost 6 bases, J lost 0 bases, and 5 bases stayed unmatched. The CDR3 consists of 15 residues. Looked up from germline, CDR1 is MNHEY and CDR2 is SVGAGI. The CDR3 is CASRIRQGSGNTIYF. DNA of the CDR3: TGTGCCAGCAGAATACGACAGGGCTCTGGAAACACCATATATTTT.

The sample holds one count of this clone. The gene calls are TRBV9 and TRBJ1-2; 8 bases fit TRBD1. This CDR3 region has 15 residues. V was pared by 0 bases and J by 6 bases, with 7 bases of the junction left unmatched. Germline V gene data show CDR1 as SGDLS and CDR2 as YYNGEE. This CDR3 is CASSVVDRAVNGYTF. CDR3 nucleotides: TGTGCCAGCAGCGTAGTGGACAGGGCTGTGAATGGCTACACCTTC.

The chain uses TRBV6-6 and TRBJ2-7; D is tentatively TRBD1 or TRBD2 (6 bases each). Germline V gives CDR1 MNHNY, CDR2 SVGAGI (reference sequence). The CDR3 contains 13 residues. The V end was cut by 2 bases, the J end by 7 bases, with 12 bases between. The CDR3 nucleotides are TGTGCCAGCAGTTACGTGGGGGGCTGGGAGCAGTACTTC. It specifies CASSYVGGWEQYF.

The chain employs TRBV28 and TRBJ2-3; 9 bases line up with TRBD1. Germline V lookup: CDR1 MDHEN, CDR2 SYDVKM. The CDR3 runs to 18 residues. Trimming cost V 6 bases and J 1 base; bases outside gene matches: 14. The CDR3 coding sequence is TGTGCCAGCAGGCGAGCCCGGGACAGGGATGGGGGCACAGATACGCAGTATTTT. Its translation: CASRRARDRDGGTDTQYF.

The chain recombines TRBV19 with TRBJ2-7, with 10 bases that match TRBD1. J was trimmed by 3 bases and V by 5 bases; bases with no gene match: 4. The CDR3 sequence is 14 residues long. Germline V gene lookup returns CDR1 LNHDA and CDR2 SQIVND (reference sequence). CDR3: CASSGDRGDYEQYF. DNA for the CDR3: TGTGCCAGTAGTGGGGACAGGGGAGACTACGAGCAGTACTTC.

The CDR3 coding sequence is TGTGCCAGCAGCCAAGGGAAGGGGTCGATCTACGAGCAGTACTTC. This sequence encodes CASSQGKGSIYEQYF. The chain recombines TRBV14 with TRBJ2-7; possibly TRBD1 for D (5 bases). This CDR3 spans 15 amino acids. V was shortened by 1 base and J by 3 bases, with 13 bases between the two germline ends. Germline loops: CDR1 SGHDN, CDR2 FVKESK.

This clone was picked up a small number of times. V gene TRBV24-1 combines with J gene TRBJ2-7; 9 bases fit TRBD1. V was clipped by 3 bases and J by 6 bases; unmatched bases: 8. This CDR3 has 15 amino acids. Germline values: CDR1 KGHDR, CDR2 SFDVKD. Here the CDR3 reads CATSDTNRGLGEQYF. The CDR3 region has the DNA TGTGCCACCAGTGATACTAACAGGGGGCTCGGCGAGCAGTACTTC.

The J gene is TRBJ2-7, the V gene TRBV4-1; TRBD1 is a possible D gene (6 bases). Germline assignment: CDR1 MGHRA and CDR2 YSYEKL. The germline V and J ends were trimmed by 2 bases and 4 bases, with 18 bases remaining between them. This CDR3 is 16 amino acids long. The CDR3 DNA sequence: TGCGCCAGCAGCCAACAAACAGGGCGCCCCTCATACGAGCAGTACTTC. Translation: CASSQQTGRPSYEQYF.

V and J are TRBV24-1 and TRBJ1-1, with D unclear. CDR1 KGHDR and CDR2 SFDVKD come from the germline V gene. This CDR3 spans 13 amino acids. The V and J ends lost 5 bases and 0 bases respectively, with 6 bases between them. CDR3 coding DNA: TGTGCCACCAGTGGGGCCATGAACACTGAAGCTTTCTTT. This codes for CATSGAMNTEAFF.

This clone showed up just once. The chain is built from TRBV11-3 and TRBJ2-1; the D is unclear. CDR1 is SGHNT, CDR2 YENEEA, per germline. The CDR3 totals 13 residues. V was pared by 5 bases and J by 8 bases, with 13 bases between. Written as DNA, the CDR3 is TGTGCCAGCAGCCCCCCTGGCCAGTATGAGCAGTTCTTC. Translated: CASSPPGQYEQFF.

This clone came up a few times. V is TRBV30 and J is TRBJ1-1, with 9 bases fitting TRBD1. V was pared by 5 bases and J by 2 bases, with 6 bases of the junction left unmatched. Germline assignment: CDR1 GTSNPN and CDR2 SVGIG (reference sequence). The CDR3 extends over 14 amino acids. This CDR3 reads CAWQGTGINTEAFF. The CDR3 DNA is TGTGCCTGGCAGGGGACAGGGATCAACACTGAAGCTTTCTTT.

The chain carries TRBV2 and TRBJ2-7; 8 bases align to TRBD1. From germline, CDR1 is SNHLY and CDR2 FYNNEI. V dropped 11 bases and J dropped 5; count of bases not matched to a gene: 5. This CDR3 has 11 residues. CDR3 sequence reads: CAGQGENEQYF. The CDR3 bases are TGTGCCGGACAGGGAGAGAACGAGCAGTACTTC.

Only one count was recorded for this clone. The chain joins TRBV7-2 to TRBJ2-5, with D tentatively TRBD1 (6 bases). Germline V gives CDR1 SGHTA, CDR2 FQGNSA. The length of the CDR3 is 15 residues. V shed 2 bases and J shed 4 bases, with 14 bases lying between them. This CDR3 is CASSLSLQGGETQYF. The DNA for the CDR3 is TGTGCCAGCAGCTTATCCCTACAGGGTGGAGAGACCCAGTACTTC. The full variable domain, completed using reference TRBV7-2 and TRBJ2-5, is GAGVSQSPSNKVTEKGKDVELRCDPISGHTALYWYRQSLGQGLEFLIYFQGNSAPDKSGLPSDRFSAERTGGSVSTLTIQRTQQEDSAVYLCASSLSLQGGETQYFGPGTRLLVL.

This rearrangement joins TRBV3-1 (or the pseudogene TRBV3-2) to TRBJ1-3; tentatively, D is TRBD1 (6 bases). Trimming pared 1 base from V and 4 bases from J, leaving 11 bases between. Germline CDR1 is LGHDT and CDR2 is YNNKEL (reference sequence). The CDR3 loop spans 15 amino acids. CDR3 loop: CASSQGDISGNTIYF. CDR3 coding DNA: TGTGCCAGCAGCCAAGGGGACATTAGCGGAAACACCATATATTTT.

The rearrangement joins TRBV10-2 to TRBJ1-5, with D perhaps TRBD1 (5 bases). This CDR3 is 15 amino acids long. Germline V CDR1 and CDR2: WSHSY, SAAADI. V was trimmed by 10 bases and J by 7 bases, leaving 23 bases between them. The CDR3 reads CANMDWDLSAQPQHF. For the CDR3, the DNA is TGCGCCAACATGGATTGGGACCTCTCGGCCCAGCCCCAGCATTTT.

The rearrangement uses TRBV19 and TRBJ2-7, with a tentative D call TRBD2 (6 bases). The V gene's germline CDR1 is LNHDA and CDR2 SQIVND (reference sequence). The V end was cut by 3 bases, the J end by 5 bases, with 14 bases between. The CDR3 sequence is 14 residues long. The CDR3, as DNA: TGTGCCAGTAGTATGCTGGGCGCGGGAAACGAGCAGTACTTC. This encodes CASSMLGAGNEQYF.

This chain connects TRBV7-2 to TRBJ2-5, with TRBD1 identical over 10 bases. Germline CDR1 and CDR2: SGHTA and FQGNSA. This CDR3 has 16 residues. J lost 5 bases, V lost 4 bases, and 10 bases had no gene match. The DNA for the CDR3 is TGTGCCAGCAGCTCCGGACAGGGGGTGTTCAGGGAGACCCAGTACTTC. It translates to CASSSGQGVFRETQYF.